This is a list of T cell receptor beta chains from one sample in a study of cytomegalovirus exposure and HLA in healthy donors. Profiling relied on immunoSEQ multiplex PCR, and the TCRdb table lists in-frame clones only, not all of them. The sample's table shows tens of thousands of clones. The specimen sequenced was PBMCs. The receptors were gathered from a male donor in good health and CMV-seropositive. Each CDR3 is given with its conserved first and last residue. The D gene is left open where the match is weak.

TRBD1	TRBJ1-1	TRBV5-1	TGCGCCAGCAGCTTGGGGGACAGGCTGAACACTGAAGCTTTCTTT	CASSLGDRLNTEAFF
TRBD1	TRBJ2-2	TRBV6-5	TGTGCCAGCAGTTACGATCGGACAGGGCTGTTTTTT	CASSYDRTGLFF
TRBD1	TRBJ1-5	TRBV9	TGTGCCAGCAGCGTCGATCCAGGGGGCCCGTTCGGACAGCCCCAGCATTTT	CASSVDPGGPFGQPQHF
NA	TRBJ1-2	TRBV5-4	TGTGCCAGCAGCTTGTCGGGGGGTGGCTACACCTTC	CASSLSGGGYTF
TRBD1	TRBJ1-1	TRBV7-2	TGTGCCAGCAGCTTACGACAGGGGGCTGAAGCTTTCTTT	CASSLRQGAEAFF
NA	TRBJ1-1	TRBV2	TGTGCCGCGGGAACTTGGAACACTGAAGCTTTCTTT	CAAGTWNTEAFF
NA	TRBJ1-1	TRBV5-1	TGCGCCAGCAGCTTGTTGACAGGAAGGAACACTGAAGCTTTCTTT	CASSLLTGRNTEAFF
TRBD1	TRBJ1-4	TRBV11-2	TGTGCCAGCAGCTTAGAAGCCGACAGGGCTAATGAAAAACTGTTTTTT	CASSLEADRANEKLFF
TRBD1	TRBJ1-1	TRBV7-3	TGTGCCAGCAGCCCGGGGACAGTGGCCACTGAAGCTTTCTTT	CASSPGTVATEAFF
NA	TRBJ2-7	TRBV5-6	TGTGCCAGCAGCTTGGTGGCCTCTCCCTACGAGCAGTACTTC	CASSLVASPYEQYF
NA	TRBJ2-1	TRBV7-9	TGTGCCGCTGGGCTGCACGAGCAGTTCTTC	CAAGLHEQFF
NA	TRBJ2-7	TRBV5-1	TGCGCCAGCAGCTTGACAGGTCAAACCTACGAGCAGTACTTC	CASSLTGQTYEQYF
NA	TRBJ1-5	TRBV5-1	TGCGCCAGCAGCTTGGGCAGGGAAGACCAGCCCCAGCATTTT	CASSLGREDQPQHF